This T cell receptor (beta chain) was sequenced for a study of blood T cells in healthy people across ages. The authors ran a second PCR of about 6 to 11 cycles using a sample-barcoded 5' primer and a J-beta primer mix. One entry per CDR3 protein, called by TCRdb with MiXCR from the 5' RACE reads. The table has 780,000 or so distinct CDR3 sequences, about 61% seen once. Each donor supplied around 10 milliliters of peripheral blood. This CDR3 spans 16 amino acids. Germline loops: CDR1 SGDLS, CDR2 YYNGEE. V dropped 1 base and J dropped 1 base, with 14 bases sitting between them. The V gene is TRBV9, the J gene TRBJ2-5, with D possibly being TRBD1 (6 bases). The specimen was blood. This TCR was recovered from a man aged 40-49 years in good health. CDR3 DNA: TGTGCCAGCAGCGTAACATCCGGGACACTCCAAGAGACCCAGTACTTC. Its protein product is CASSVTSGTLQETQYF.